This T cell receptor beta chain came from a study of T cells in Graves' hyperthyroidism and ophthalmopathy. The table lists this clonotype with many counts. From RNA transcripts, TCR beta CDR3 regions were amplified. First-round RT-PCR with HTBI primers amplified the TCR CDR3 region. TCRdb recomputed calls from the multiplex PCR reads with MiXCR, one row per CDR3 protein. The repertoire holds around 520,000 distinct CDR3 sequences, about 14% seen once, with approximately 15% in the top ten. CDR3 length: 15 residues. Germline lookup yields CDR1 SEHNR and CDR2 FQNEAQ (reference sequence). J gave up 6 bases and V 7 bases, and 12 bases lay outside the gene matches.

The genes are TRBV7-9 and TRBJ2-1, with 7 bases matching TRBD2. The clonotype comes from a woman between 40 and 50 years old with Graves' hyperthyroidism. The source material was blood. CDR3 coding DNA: TGTGCCAGCACCATTGGACTAGACACGTCCAATGAGCAGTTCTTC. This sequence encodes CASTIGLDTSNEQFF.